Following are 14 T cell receptor beta chains from one sample sequenced in a study of T cell responses to AZD1222 COVID-19 vaccine. Assay: immunoSEQ multiplex PCR; the TCRdb copy retains only in-frame clones and omits some. In the table there are 160,000 or so clones, more than 75% of which are singletons. Here the sequenced sample was peripheral blood, taken 28 days after the second AZD1222 dose. Receptor source: an adult who received the AZD1222 COVID-19 vaccine.

The chain carries TRBV3-1 (or the pseudogene TRBV3-2) and TRBJ2-7; possibly TRBD2 for D (6 bases). Germline CDR1 is LGHDT and CDR2 is YNNKEL (reference sequence). With 5 bases removed from V and 3 bases from J, the gap between germline ends came to 14 bases. The CDR3 consists of 14 residues. CDR3 coding DNA: TGTGCCAGCAGCACCCGGGACTCTTACTACGAGCAGTACTTC. Translation: CASSTRDSYYEQYF.

This chain connects TRBV20-1 to TRBJ1-4; D is unclear. The CDR3 loop spans 10 amino acids. Trimming left V 6 bases short and J 6 bases short, with 5 bases between. Germline V gene lookup returns CDR1 DFQATT and CDR2 SNEGSKA (reference sequence). The CDR3 bases are TGCAGTGCGTGGGATGAAAAACTGTTTTTT. It encodes CSAWDEKLFF.

This chain joins TRBV19 and TRBJ2-6; D not certain. With 4 bases removed from V and 0 bases from J, the gap between germline ends came to 19 bases. Germline CDR1 reads LNHDA; CDR2 reads SQIVND (reference sequence). CDR3 length: 19 amino acids. The CDR3: CASSRAFGQTLSGANVLTF. CDR3 DNA: TGTGCCAGTAGTAGGGCTTTTGGCCAAACCCTCTCTGGGGCCAACGTCCTGACTTTC.

The chain combines TRBV18 with TRBJ1-2; maybe TRBD1 (5 bases). The CDR3 is made up of 14 amino acids. Germline V gene data show CDR1 as KGHSH and CDR2 as LQKENI. V lost 6 bases, J lost 2 bases, and 13 bases lay in between. CDR3 sequence (DNA): TGTGCCAGCTCCCGAGAGGGGAAGAACTATGGCTACACCTTC. Translated, it gives CASSREGKNYGYTF.

This clone was recorded once. The V gene is TRBV18, the J gene TRBJ1-2; D uncertain. This CDR3 is 15 amino acids long. Trimming removed 3 bases at V and 2 bases at J, with 13 bases between. Germline values: CDR1 KGHSH, CDR2 LQKENI. The CDR3 region is CASSPLGLPNYGYTF. The CDR3 DNA reads as TGTGCCAGCTCACCCCTTGGGCTTCCCAACTATGGCTACACCTTC.

The V call is TRBV4-1, the J call TRBJ1-1; no definite D call. With 4 bases removed from V and 3 bases from J, the gap between germline ends came to 9 bases. Germline assignment: CDR1 MGHRA and CDR2 YSYEKL. CDR3 length: 13 residues. The CDR3 DNA reads as TGCGCCAGCAGCCGCGTAGAGGACACTGAAGCTTTCTTT. Translated: CASSRVEDTEAFF.

This chain joins TRBV13 and TRBJ2-7, with 7 bases aligning to TRBD1. The CDR3 spans 15 residues. After removal of 4 bases from V and 4 bases from J, the junction contained 10 bases not matched to a gene. Germline V lookup: CDR1 PRHDT, CDR2 FYEKMQ (reference sequence). The CDR3 sequence: CASSSRQTRGYEQYF. CDR3 sequence (DNA): TGTGCCAGCAGCTCCCGACAGACCAGGGGGTACGAGCAGTACTTC.

The CDR3 sequence: CASSEGAGRGNYGYTF. Written as DNA, the CDR3 is TGTGCCAGCAGTGAAGGGGCAGGGAGAGGAAACTATGGCTACACCTTC. The chain carries TRBV25-1 and TRBJ1-2; the D gene is possibly TRBD1 (5 bases). The CDR3 consists of 16 residues. Trimming cost V 2 bases and J 2 bases, with 15 bases left between them. Germline V CDR1 and CDR2: MGHDK, SYGVNS.

J is TRBJ1-2 and V is TRBV2; 7 nucleotides agree with TRBD1. This CDR3 has 14 amino acids. The J segment lost 2 bases and the V segment lost 4 bases, leaving 4 bases of the junction unmatched. The germline V gene encodes CDR1 SNHLY and CDR2 FYNNEI. CDR3 in amino acids: CASSAAGGNYGYTF. The CDR3 nucleotides read TGTGCCAGCAGTGCGGCAGGGGGGAACTATGGCTACACCTTC.

The rearrangement links TRBV5-6 to TRBJ2-5; D ambiguous. The CDR3 totals 13 residues. Trimming took off 1 base at V and 2 bases at J, with 6 bases between the two ends. Per the germline V gene, CDR1 is SGHDT and CDR2 is YYEEEE. The CDR3 is CASSLRQQETQYF. CDR3 coding DNA: TGTGCCAGCAGCTTGCGGCAGCAAGAGACCCAGTACTTC. The variable domain in full, completed from reference TRBV5-6 and TRBJ2-5, reads DAGVTQSPTHLIKTRGQQVTLRCSPKSGHDTVSWYQQALGQGPQFIFQYYEEEERQRGNFPDRFSGHQFPNYSSELNVNALLLGDSALYLCASSLRQQETQYFGPGTRLLVL.

The V call is TRBV10-3, the J call TRBJ2-2; 7 positions agree with TRBD2. CDR1 is ENHRY and CDR2 is SYGVKD in the germline V gene. The CDR3 has 17 residues. The V gene end was trimmed by 1 base and the J gene end by 2 bases; junction bases not matched to a gene: 7. The CDR3 DNA reads TGTGCCATCAGTGAGTTTAGGAGCGGGGCTAACACCGGGGAGCTGTTTTTT. The encoded protein is CAISEFRSGANTGELFF.

The chain carries TRBV7-9 and TRBJ1-6, with 7 nucleotides matching TRBD1. This CDR3 has 13 residues. Germline V gene sequence: CDR1 SEHNR, CDR2 FQNEAQ (reference sequence). The J segment lost 8 bases and the V segment lost 7 bases, leaving 5 bases of the junction unmatched. CDR3 region: CASNDRADSPLHF. CDR3 bases: TGTGCCAGCAACGACAGGGCAGATTCACCCCTCCACTTT.

In nucleotides, the CDR3 is TGTGCCAGCAGCCAGACGGGGGCGTCTGGGGCCAACGTCCTGACTTTC. This gives the protein CASSQTGASGANVLTF. The chain couples TRBV4-2 to TRBJ2-6, with D possibly called TRBD1 or TRBD2 (6 bases each). V lost 3 bases and J 1 base, leaving 10 bases between the germline ends. CDR1 is LGHNA, CDR2 YNFKEQ, per germline. CDR3 length: 16 amino acids.

CDR3 bases: TGTGCCAGCAGCTTGGCTGCCGAGGGCAGAGTTCGAAATACGCAGTATTTT. Translating gives CASSLAAEGRVRNTQYF. V usage is TRBV5-4 and J usage is TRBJ2-3; D is perhaps TRBD2 (5 bases). Trimming removed 0 bases from V and 7 bases from J, with 21 bases in between. This CDR3 region has 17 residues. Germline V gene lookup returns CDR1 SGHNT and CDR2 YYREEE (reference sequence).